This entry is about one T cell receptor (beta chain). What it recognizes is unknown. Using immunoSEQ multiplex PCR, the repertoire was profiled, and TCRdb retains in-frame clones only, with some absent. There are some 340,000 clones in the sample; more than 70% occur only once, and around 2% lies in the top ten. Trimming removed 0 bases at V and 2 bases at J, with 12 bases between. The CDR3 covers 16 residues. Germline lookup yields CDR1 KGHSH and CDR2 LQKENI. The treatment here: around 19 received Ad26.COV2.S at low or high dose, single or two shots; a few received placebo; per-sample allocation not given. All samples were drawn on day 63, counting from the first vaccine or placebo injection. Adults aged 18-55 years in Boston included the donor. This record comes from a study of Ad26.COV2.S vaccination and SARS-CoV-2 variants. On the study more broadly: Donor got 5x10^10 or 1x10^11 viral particles of Ad26.COV2.S.

Findings and limits, study-wide: Estimates derived from TCR breadth and depth analyses may have underestimated total T cell responses.

The chain combines TRBV18 with TRBJ2-3; the D call may be TRBD1 or TRBD2 (5 bases each). Sample: peripheral blood, taken in a trial of Ad26.COV2.S vaccine versus placebo. The sequence came from a person between 18 and 65 years old who received the Ad26.COV2.S COVID-19 vaccine or a placebo. CDR3 region: CASSPPGTRNTDTQYF. CDR3 DNA: TGTGCCAGCTCACCACCTGGGACGCGTAACACAGATACGCAGTATTTT.